The 12 T cell receptor beta chains given below trace back to one sample, sequenced in a study of CD8 T cells in Susac syndrome (dated by TCRdb to between 2019 and 2020). The receptor library was made with the immunoSEQ multiplex PCR assay. RNA was extracted with the RNeasy kit and 0.5 to 1 ug was reverse transcribed using random hexamers. The raw public reads went through TCRdb reprocessing: fastp at Q25, MiXCR clone calling, in-frame beta chains kept. Rows with a matching CDR3 protein are joined into one entry that keeps the most common DNA and genes. For this sample the table gives about 150,000 distinct CDR3 sequences, of which approximately 96% were detected only once. The ten largest clones take up roughly 0.16% of the sample. Sequencing was carried out using CD4+ T cells from PBMCs. The source of these receptors is a human donor with Susac syndrome.

The V gene is TRBV29-1, the J gene TRBJ2-7; possibly TRBD1 for D (6 bases). Per the germline V gene, CDR1 is SQVTM and CDR2 is ANQGSEA. The ends were cut back, 6 bases at V and 5 bases at J, with 11 bases in the middle. This CDR3 is 11 amino acids long. The CDR3 DNA reads as TGCAGCGTGACTGACAGGCACGAGCAGTACTTC. Amino acid sequence: CSVTDRHEQYF.

The V and J genes are TRBV20-1 and TRBJ1-6, with 7 bases fitting TRBD1. The ends lost 3 bases at V and 10 bases at J; junction bases unmatched: 9. Germline V gene lookup returns CDR1 DFQATT and CDR2 SNEGSKA (reference sequence). The CDR3 has 14 amino acids. CDR3 bases: TGCAGTGCTAGCCGCCCAGGGGGTGGCTCACCCCTCCACTTT. Translation gives CSASRPGGGSPLHF.

The chain combines TRBV2 with TRBJ1-1; D unclear. The CDR3 totals 13 residues. Trimming stripped 5 bases from V and 6 bases from J, with 13 bases between. Germline lookup yields CDR1 SNHLY and CDR2 FYNNEI. The CDR3: CASSKETQSEAFF. CDR3 sequence (DNA): TGTGCCAGCAGTAAGGAGACACAGTCTGAAGCTTTCTTT.

This clonotype was seen just once. This chain joins TRBV20-1 and TRBJ2-5; D is possibly TRBD1 (7 bases). The CDR3 sequence is 13 residues long. CDR1 is DFQATT and CDR2 is SNEGSKA in the germline V gene (reference sequence). Trimming cost V 5 bases and J 2 bases, with 12 bases left between them. This CDR3 is CSAGGTAQETQYF. The CDR3 DNA sequence: TGCAGTGCTGGGGGGACAGCACAAGAGACCCAGTACTTC.

The chain couples TRBV5-1 to TRBJ2-5, with D unresolved. Germline CDR1 reads SGHRS; CDR2 reads YFSETQ. V was shortened by 4 bases and J by 4 bases, with 11 bases between the two germline ends. CDR3 length: 13 amino acids. CDR3 protein: CASSSSGSETQYF. In nucleotides, the CDR3 is TGCGCCAGCAGCAGCTCCGGATCAGAGACCCAGTACTTC.

The chain couples TRBV6-5 to TRBJ2-7; D could derive from TRBD1 or TRBD2 (6 bases each). V was shortened by 2 bases and J by 9 bases, with 17 bases between the two germline ends. The CDR3 covers 14 residues. CDR1 is MNHEY and CDR2 is SVGAGI in the germline V gene. The CDR3 sequence is CASSYGGEPGGQYF. The CDR3 bases are TGTGCCAGCAGTTACGGGGGCGAGCCCGGGGGGCAGTACTTC.

This chain joins TRBV4-3 and TRBJ1-1, with D hard to call. Germline V gene sequence: CDR1 LGHNA, CDR2 YSLEER. The germline V and J ends were trimmed by 3 bases and 1 base, with 15 bases remaining between them. The CDR3 is made up of 16 amino acids. The chain's CDR3 is CASSHQMLAENTEAFF. The CDR3 coding sequence is TGCGCCAGCAGCCATCAGATGCTGGCCGAGAACACTGAAGCTTTCTTT.

The chain links TRBV3-1 to TRBJ2-5, with 8 bases aligning to TRBD1. Germline values: CDR1 LGHDT, CDR2 YNNKEL (reference sequence). The CDR3 has 14 residues. V gave up 4 bases and J gave up 4 bases; unmatched junction bases: 5. The CDR3 here is CASSPFGTGETQYF. The CDR3 bases are TGTGCCAGCAGCCCGTTCGGGACAGGAGAGACCCAGTACTTC.

The chain has TRBV5-6 and TRBJ1-6; TRBD1 matches at 9 bases. V trimming: 0 bases; J trimming: 7 bases; junction bases outside the gene matches: 2. The CDR3 spans 15 residues. The germline CDR1 and CDR2 sequences are SGHDT and YYEEEE. CDR3 protein: CASSLAGTGNSPLHF. The CDR3 nucleotides read TGTGCCAGCAGCTTGGCCGGGACAGGGAATTCACCCCTCCACTTT.

CDR3 region: CAIRSLGQGDDYGYTF. In DNA, the CDR3 is TGTGCCATCAGGTCTCTGGGACAGGGGGATGACTATGGCTACACCTTC. The chain recombines TRBV10-3 with TRBJ1-2; 11 positions match TRBD1. Per the germline V gene, CDR1 is ENHRY and CDR2 is SYGVKD. The CDR3 covers 16 residues. V was pared by 6 bases and J by 3 bases, with 9 bases of the junction left unmatched.

The chain has TRBV25-1 and TRBJ2-7; TRBD2 agrees at 9 bases. The V gene's germline CDR1 is MGHDK and CDR2 SYGVNS. The trim removed 6 bases at V and 5 bases at J, leaving 5 bases unmatched. The CDR3 extends over 13 amino acids. The CDR3 here is CASRTGTSNEQYF. CDR3 in DNA: TGTGCCAGCAGGACCGGGACTAGCAACGAGCAGTACTTC.

This CDR3 is CASSPGLSGNTIYF. Written as DNA, the CDR3 is TGTGCCAGCAGCCCGGGACTTTCTGGAAACACCATATATTTT. This chain links TRBV7-2 with TRBJ1-3, with TRBD1 as a possible D gene (5 bases). V gave up 5 bases and J gave up 1 base, with 9 bases separating them. CDR3 length: 14 residues. Germline CDR1 reads SGHTA; CDR2 reads FQGNSA.